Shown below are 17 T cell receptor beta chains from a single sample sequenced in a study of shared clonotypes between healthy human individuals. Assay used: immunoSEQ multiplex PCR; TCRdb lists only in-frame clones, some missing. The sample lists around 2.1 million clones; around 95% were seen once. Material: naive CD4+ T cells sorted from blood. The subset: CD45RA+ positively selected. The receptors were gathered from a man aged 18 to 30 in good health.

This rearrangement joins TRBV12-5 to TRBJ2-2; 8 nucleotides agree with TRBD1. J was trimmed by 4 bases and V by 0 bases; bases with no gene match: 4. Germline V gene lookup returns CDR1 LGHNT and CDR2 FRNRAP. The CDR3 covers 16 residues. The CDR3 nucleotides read TGTGCTAGTGGTTTGGTCTCCGGACAGGGCACCGGGGAGCTGTTTTTT. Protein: CASGLVSGQGTGELFF. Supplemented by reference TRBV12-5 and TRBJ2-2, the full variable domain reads DARVTQTPRHKVTEMGQEVTMRCQPILGHNTVFWYRQTMMQGLELLAYFRNRAPLDDSGMPKDRFSAEMPDATLATLKIQPSEPRDSAVYFCASGLVSGQGTGELFFGEGSRLTVL.

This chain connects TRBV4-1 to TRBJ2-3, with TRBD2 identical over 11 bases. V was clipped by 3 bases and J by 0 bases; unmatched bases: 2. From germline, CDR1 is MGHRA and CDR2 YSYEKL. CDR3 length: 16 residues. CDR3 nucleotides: TGCGCCAGCAGCCACGGGACTAGCGGAAGCACAGATACGCAGTATTTT. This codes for CASSHGTSGSTDTQYF.

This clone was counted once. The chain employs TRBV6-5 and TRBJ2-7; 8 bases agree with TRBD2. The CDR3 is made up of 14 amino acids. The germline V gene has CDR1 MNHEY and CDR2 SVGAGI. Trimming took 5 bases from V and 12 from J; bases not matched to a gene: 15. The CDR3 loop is CASSTLAGNQFLYF. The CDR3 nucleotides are TGTGCCAGCAGTACTCTAGCGGGCAACCAGTTTTTGTACTTC.

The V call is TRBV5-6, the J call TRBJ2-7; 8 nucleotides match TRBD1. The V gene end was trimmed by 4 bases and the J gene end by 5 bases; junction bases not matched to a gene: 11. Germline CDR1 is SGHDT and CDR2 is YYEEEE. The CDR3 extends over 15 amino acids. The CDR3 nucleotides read TGTGCCAGCAGCCCCGGACAGGGAAGTGTAGACGAGCAGTACTTC. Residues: CASSPGQGSVDEQYF.

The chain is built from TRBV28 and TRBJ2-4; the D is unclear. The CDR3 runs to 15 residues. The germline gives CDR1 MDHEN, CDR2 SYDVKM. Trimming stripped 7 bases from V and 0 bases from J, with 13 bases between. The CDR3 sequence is CASTPGSLAKNIQYF. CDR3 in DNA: TGTGCCAGCACCCCTGGCAGCTTAGCCAAAAACATTCAGTACTTC.

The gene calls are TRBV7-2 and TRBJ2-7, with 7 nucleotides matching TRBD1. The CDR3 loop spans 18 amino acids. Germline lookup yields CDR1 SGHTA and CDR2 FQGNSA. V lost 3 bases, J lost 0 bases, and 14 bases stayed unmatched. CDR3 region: CASSFRDSPFTPSYEQYF. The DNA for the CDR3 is TGTGCCAGCAGCTTCCGGGACAGCCCTTTCACGCCCTCCTACGAGCAGTACTTC.

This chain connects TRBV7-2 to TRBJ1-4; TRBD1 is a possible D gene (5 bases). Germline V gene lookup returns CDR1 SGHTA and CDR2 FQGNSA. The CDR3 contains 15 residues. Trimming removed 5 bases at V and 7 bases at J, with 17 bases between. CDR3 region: CASSGRDGRGEKLFF. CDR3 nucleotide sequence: TGTGCCAGCAGCGGACGGGACGGTAGGGGTGAAAAACTGTTTTTT.

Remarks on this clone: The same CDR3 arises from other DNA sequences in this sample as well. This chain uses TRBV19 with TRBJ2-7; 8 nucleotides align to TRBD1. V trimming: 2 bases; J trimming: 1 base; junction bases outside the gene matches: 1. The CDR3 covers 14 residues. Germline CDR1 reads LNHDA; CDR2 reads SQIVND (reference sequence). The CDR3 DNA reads TGTGCCAGTAGTATACAGGGGGCATCCTACGAGCAGTACTTC. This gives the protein CASSIQGASYEQYF.

CDR3 loop: CSVEFVGGELFF. For the CDR3, the DNA is TGCAGCGTTGAGTTTGTCGGGGGGGAACTGTTTTTT. The chain has TRBV29-1 and TRBJ1-4, with a possible D match to TRBD1 (5 bases). CDR1 SQVTM and CDR2 ANQGSEA come from the germline V gene. V lost 3 bases and J lost 12, with 14 bases in between. The CDR3 contains 12 residues.

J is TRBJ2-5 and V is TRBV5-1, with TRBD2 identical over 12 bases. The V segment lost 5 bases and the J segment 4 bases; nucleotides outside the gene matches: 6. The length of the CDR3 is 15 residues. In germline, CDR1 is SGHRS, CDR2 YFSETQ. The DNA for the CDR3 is TGCGCCAGCAGACTAGCGGGGGGATTTGGAGAGACCCAGTACTTC. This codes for CASRLAGGFGETQYF.

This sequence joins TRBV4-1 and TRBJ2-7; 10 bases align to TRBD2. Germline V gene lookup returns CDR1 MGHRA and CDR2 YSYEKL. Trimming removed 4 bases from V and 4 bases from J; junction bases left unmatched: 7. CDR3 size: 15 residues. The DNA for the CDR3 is TGCGCCAGCAGCCGTTCGACTAGCGGGCAATACGAGCAGTACTTC. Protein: CASSRSTSGQYEQYF.

The CDR3 spells CASSEQSGFGDTQYF. The CDR3 DNA reads as TGTGCCAGCAGTGAGCAATCGGGGTTCGGGGATACGCAGTATTTT. The rearrangement uses TRBV6-4 and TRBJ2-3, with D tentatively TRBD2 (5 bases). CDR3 length: 15 residues. Germline values: CDR1 MRHNA, CDR2 SNTAGT. The germline V and J ends were trimmed by 3 bases and 6 bases, with 16 bases remaining between them.

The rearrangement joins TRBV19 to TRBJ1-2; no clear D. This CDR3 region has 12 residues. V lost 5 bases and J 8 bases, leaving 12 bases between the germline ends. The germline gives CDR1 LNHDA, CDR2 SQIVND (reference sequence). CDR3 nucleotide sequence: TGTGCCAGTAGTCGGACGGCGCAAGGCTACACCTTC. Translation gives CASSRTAQGYTF.

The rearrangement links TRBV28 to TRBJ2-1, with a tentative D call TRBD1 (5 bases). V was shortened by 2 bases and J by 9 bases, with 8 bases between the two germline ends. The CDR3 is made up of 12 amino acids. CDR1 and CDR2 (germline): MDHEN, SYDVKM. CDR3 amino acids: CASSLRGGEQFF. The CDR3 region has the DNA TGTGCCAGCAGTTTAAGGGGCGGTGAGCAGTTCTTC.

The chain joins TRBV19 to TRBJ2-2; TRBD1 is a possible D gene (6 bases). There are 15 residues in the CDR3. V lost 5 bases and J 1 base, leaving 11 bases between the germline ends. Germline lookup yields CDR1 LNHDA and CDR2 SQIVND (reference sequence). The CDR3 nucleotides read TGTGCCAGTAGTGCCCGGGACATGAACACCGGGGAGCTGTTTTTT. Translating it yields CASSARDMNTGELFF.

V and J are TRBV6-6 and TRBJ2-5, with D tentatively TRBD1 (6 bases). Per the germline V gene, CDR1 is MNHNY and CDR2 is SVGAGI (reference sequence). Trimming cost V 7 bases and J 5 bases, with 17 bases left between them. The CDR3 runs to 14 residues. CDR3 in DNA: TGTGCCAGCACCGAGGGGGACCTAATGGAGACCCAGTACTTC. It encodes CASTEGDLMETQYF.

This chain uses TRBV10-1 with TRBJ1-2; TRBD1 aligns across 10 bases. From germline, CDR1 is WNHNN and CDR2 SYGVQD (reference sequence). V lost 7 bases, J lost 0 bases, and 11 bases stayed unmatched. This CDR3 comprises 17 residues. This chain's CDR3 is CASTLRDRGWTNYGYTF. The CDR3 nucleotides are TGCGCCAGCACCCTCCGGGACAGGGGATGGACTAACTATGGCTACACCTTC.